This paragraph reports one T cell receptor beta chain. The specificity of this receptor is unknown. Within one base of it there is no much larger clone, and no base qualities were kept. Single viable CD3+CD4+CD8-CD45RO+ cells were sorted as memory CD4+ T cells on a FACSAria II. To determine CMV serostatus, a Roche Elecsys assay was used that detects serum IgG against CMV pp150, pp28, p38 and p52. After thawing, total CD4+ T cells were enriched by positive selection with CD4 magnetic microbeads. The samples came from a different study that was designed specifically to examine the CD4+ T cell memory repertoire. Peripheral blood mononuclear cells were isolated and cryopreserved according to standard operating procedures, and serum was stored at -80 degrees C. CD3-PerCP (BW264/56), CD4-APC (RPA-T4), CD45RO-PE (UCHT1) and CD8-Pacific Orange (3B5) antibodies were used for staining, and non-viable cells were excluded with Sytox blue.

Genomic DNA was extracted from sorted cells with the Quick-DNA Microprep Kit. Amplification of TCRbeta DNA was done with the immunoSEQ hsTCRbeta kit, following the protocol from the manufacturer. An Illumina MiSeq instrument was used to sequence the TCRbeta libraries. In the original analysis: Removing out-of-frame sequences left roughly 2.4 million distinct TCRbeta sequences, an average of around 62,000 per individual. Each individual was scored according to the count of roughly 160 previously reported CMV-associated TCRbeta sequences and the total productive distinct TCRbeta count. A beta-binomial model was reimplemented in Python, and random forests from scikit-learn, run with default parameters, were trained on data from the US cohort. On the Belgian cohort, classifier performance was reported as the median AUC, along with percentile confidence intervals, across 10,000 bootstrap iterations. TCRdb re-hosts the immuneACCESS table, in-frame sequences only. Its copies lack some clones; in the studies checked, an unresolved V gene accounts for under half of them, and the cause for the rest is not known. The V and J calls and the clone size are those of that table, but D and trimming were determined from the DNA. Within this sample are about 41,000 clones, with 76% of them counted one time only. Roughly 6.7% of the sample comes from the top ten.

V sheds 0 bases and J sheds 0 bases, leaving 9 bases between their ends. Spanning cysteine to phenylalanine, the CDR3 consists of 15 amino acids. Only the CDR3 portion is preserved as DNA: 45 bases, with reading frame beginning at the first base. Via the germline V gene (reference sequence), CDR1 is LNHNV and CDR2 YYDKDF. This specimen comes from a study of memory CD4+ T cells and cytomegalovirus serostatus (dated by TCRdb to about 2019). Regarding the study in general: A total of some 33 healthy Belgian adults, of whom 9 were CMV seropositive and about 24 were CMV seronegative, were included in the cohort. To replicate a published TCR-based CMV serostatus classifier, the study sequenced CD4+ memory TCRbeta repertoires from a Belgian cohort whose cytomegalovirus serostatus was known.

What the study reported, not specific to this receptor: Of 170 or so previously reported CMV-associated TCRbeta sequences, about 62 appeared in the CD4+ memory repertoires, each in one to five individuals. For predicting CMV serostatus, the median bootstrapped AUC was about 0.95 using the original framework and less than 0.93 using a US-trained random forest. Results were interpreted as suggesting that the CMV-associated TCR signature is largely present in the CD4+ memory repertoire. Only CD4+CD45RO+ memory cells were sequenced, in contrast to the original study, in which naive and memory CD4+ and CD8+ populations were covered. A median bootstrapped AUC of around 0.95 with a 95% CI of 0.76-1.00 was achieved on the Belgian cohort by the original-framework classifier.

The chain joins TRBV15 to TRBJ2-7, with no D gene named confidently. This receptor was obtained from an adult in good health and CMV-seronegative. The sequenced sample consisted of memory CD4+ T cells from blood. The base sequence is TGTGCCACCAGCAGAGAAACGGTGAGCTCCTACGAGCAGTACTTC. Translation gives CATSRETVSSYEQYF.